The rows below give T cell receptor beta chains drawn from one sample of a study of T cell responses to AZD1222 COVID-19 vaccine. The method was immunoSEQ multiplex PCR; TCRdb's version includes in-frame clones alone and lacks a portion of them. The data show about 42,000 clones, over 80% seen once. The sample here was peripheral blood, taken 28 days after the second AZD1222 dose. The receptors shown here come from an adult who received the AZD1222 COVID-19 vaccine. The CDR3 runs from the conserved cysteine through the conserved F or W. D genes are given only for firm matches. Size values are once, few and many counts, or a class for expanded clones, and some rows have none.

clone_size d_call j_call v_call cdr3_aa cdr3_nt
- - TRBJ2-2 TRBV7-9 CASSLRVGGTGELFF TGTGCCAGCAGCTTAAGGGTTGGAGGCACCGGGGAGCTGTTTTTT
- - TRBJ1-2 TRBV6-5 CASSLGDYGYTF TGTGCCAGCAGTCTAGGGGACTATGGCTACACCTTC
- - TRBJ2-3 TRBV13 CASSTGLVGTQYF TGTGCCAGCAGCACAGGATTGGTGGGGACGCAGTATTTT
- TRBD1 TRBJ2-2 TRBV29-1 CSVEGGGQTNTGELFF TGCAGCGTTGAAGGTGGGGGACAGACCAACACCGGGGAGCTGTTTTTT
- - TRBJ1-1 TRBV21-1 CASSRPLDEAFF TGTGCCAGCAGCAGACCTTTGGATGAAGCTTTCTTT
- - TRBJ1-3 TRBV28 CASSLGSLRGNTIYF TGTGCCAGCAGTTTAGGGTCGTTAAGAGGAAACACCATATATTTT
- TRBD2 TRBJ2-3 TRBV11-2 CASSLVGGSGTDTQYF TGTGCCAGCAGCTTAGTGGGGGGGTCCGGGACAGATACGCAGTATTTT
once - TRBJ2-1 TRBV5-1 CATRGAGYYNEQFF TGCGCCACCAGGGGGGCAGGATACTACAATGAGCAGTTCTTC
- TRBD1 TRBJ1-1 TRBV2 CASSPDRGRTEAFF TGTGCCAGCAGCCCGGACAGGGGGCGGACTGAAGCTTTCTTT
- TRBD2 TRBJ2-3 TRBV7-7 CASSLRAGYTDTQYF TGTGCTAGCAGCCTTCGAGCGGGGTACACAGATACGCAGTATTTT
- TRBD1 TRBJ2-5 TRBV10-2 CASSKQGYQETQYF TGCGCCAGCAGTAAACAGGGGTATCAAGAGACCCAGTACTTC
few - TRBJ2-2 TRBV27 CASKRSNTGELFF TGTGCCAGCAAGCGGTCGAACACCGGGGAGCTGTTTTTT
- TRBD1 TRBJ1-6 TRBV7-3 CASSLKPGGQGNSPLHF TGTGCCAGCAGCTTAAAGCCCGGGGGACAGGGAAATTCACCCCTCCACTTT
- - TRBJ1-2 TRBV2 CASSESGRGANYGYTF TGTGCCAGCAGTGAATCGGGCAGGGGAGCTAACTATGGCTACACCTTC
- - TRBJ2-6 TRBV6-6 CASSPRLGRAGANVLTF TGTGCCAGCAGTCCGCGTTTGGGAAGGGCTGGGGCCAACGTCCTGACTTTC
few - TRBJ1-1 TRBV24-1 CATKGTGSAEAFF TGTGCCACCAAAGGTACAGGAAGCGCTGAAGCTTTCTTT
- - TRBJ1-1 TRBV27 CASSFYGVTEAFF TGTGCCAGCAGTTTTTATGGGGTGACTGAAGCTTTCTTT
- - TRBJ1-1 TRBV19 CASALRQTNTEAFF TGTGCCAGCGCACTTAGACAGACGAACACTGAAGCTTTCTTT
- - TRBJ2-2 TRBV3-1/TRBV3-2 CASSQRRYAGELFF TGTGCCAGCAGCCAGAGACGGTACGCCGGGGAGCTGTTTTTT
- - TRBJ2-5 TRBV7-7 CASSFPTPSRIEYF TGTGCTAGCAGCTTCCCCACCCCTTCCCGAATCGAGTACTTC
- TRBD1 TRBJ1-1 TRBV5-1 CASSADRGMENTEAFF TGCGCCAGCAGCGCGGACAGGGGAATGGAGAACACTGAAGCTTTCTTT
- TRBD1 TRBJ2-1 TRBV3-1/TRBV3-2 CASSPGQGVYNEQFF TGTGCCAGCAGCCCCGGCCAGGGGGTTTACAATGAGCAGTTCTTC
- - TRBJ1-5 TRBV5-6 CASSLESSNQPQHF TGTGCCAGCAGCTTGGAAAGTTCCAATCAGCCCCAGCATTTT
- TRBD2 TRBJ2-1 TRBV28 CAHTSGNAYNEQFF TGTGCCCATACTAGCGGGAACGCCTACAATGAGCAGTTCTTC
- - TRBJ1-5 TRBV6-2/TRBV6-3 CASSWTGQSPQHF TGTGCCAGCAGTTGGACCGGACAGTCGCCCCAGCATTTT
- - TRBJ1-2 TRBV2 CASIQLTNYGYTF TGTGCCAGTATACAGCTAACTAACTATGGCTACACCTTC
- - TRBJ2-3 TRBV9 CASRATGWSTDTQYF TGTGCCAGCAGAGCAACAGGGTGGTCCACAGATACGCAGTATTTT
- - TRBJ1-2 TRBV28 CASSYQAFYGYTF TGTGCCAGCAGTTATCAGGCCTTCTATGGCTACACCTTC
- TRBD1 TRBJ1-6 TRBV9 CASSGGRQGSPLHF TGTGCCAGCAGCGGGGGACGACAGGGATCACCCCTCCACTTT
- TRBD1 TRBJ1-1 TRBV5-1 CASSLTGAQENTEAFF TGCGCCAGCAGCTTGACAGGGGCTCAAGAGAACACTGAAGCTTTCTTT
- TRBD2 TRBJ2-2 TRBV9 CASSGPSGGSNTGELFF TGTGCCAGCAGCGGCCCAAGCGGGGGGTCGAACACCGGGGAGCTGTTTTTT
- - TRBJ1-1 TRBV6-1 CASRGGTEAFF TGTGCCAGCAGAGGCGGCACTGAAGCTTTCTTT
- TRBD1 TRBJ1-3 TRBV29-1 CSVTVADRGIISSGNTIYF TGCAGCGTTACGGTAGCGGACAGGGGGATTATAAGCTCTGGAAACACCATATATTTT
once - TRBJ1-2 TRBV5-1 CASSSDWQDGYTF TGCGCCAGCAGCTCCGACTGGCAGGATGGCTACACCTTC
- - TRBJ2-4 TRBV15 CATEATLAKNIQYF TGTGCCACCGAAGCGACGCTAGCCAAAAACATTCAGTACTTC
- TRBD2 TRBJ2-3 TRBV19 CASSILSSGGPDTQYF TGTGCCAGTAGTATACTGAGTAGCGGGGGGCCAGATACGCAGTATTTT
- - TRBJ1-1 TRBV7-8 CASSRTRGENTEAFF TGTGCCAGCAGCCGCACCAGGGGCGAGAACACTGAAGCTTTCTTT
- - TRBJ1-6 TRBV6-5 CASRPAGALGSALHF TGTGCCAGCAGACCAGCCGGGGCCCTCGGGTCAGCCCTCCACTTT
- - TRBJ2-6 TRBV7-6 CASSLAAGGRGSGANVLTF TGTGCCAGCAGCTTAGCCGCTGGGGGACGGGGTTCTGGGGCCAACGTCCTGACTTTC
- TRBD1 TRBJ2-5 TRBV30 CAWSARTGGRRETQYF TGTGCCTGGAGTGCAAGGACAGGGGGGAGGAGAGAGACCCAGTACTTC
few TRBD1 TRBJ2-7 TRBV5-6 CASTLTGGWDEQYF TGTGCCAGCACCCTGACAGGGGGCTGGGACGAGCAGTACTTC
- - TRBJ2-5 TRBV5-1 CASSLAGLGETQYF TGCGCCAGCAGCTTGGCGGGGCTCGGGGAGACCCAGTACTTC
- TRBD1 TRBJ1-6 TRBV2 CASSERQGVSMAKSPLHF TGTGCCAGCAGTGAGAGGCAGGGGGTCAGCATGGCCAAATCACCCCTCCACTTT
- - TRBJ1-2 TRBV28 CASSRDLLTGYTF TGTGCCAGCAGCCGAGACCTCCTGACTGGCTACACCTTC
- - TRBJ1-5 TRBV4-2 CASSQDRGQDQPQHF TGTGCCAGCAGCCAAGACAGGGGTCAAGATCAGCCCCAGCATTTT
- TRBD1 TRBJ1-4 TRBV28 CASRLRQGWIEKKLFF TGTGCCAGCAGACTCCGACAGGGATGGATCGAGAAAAAACTGTTTTTT
- - TRBJ1-2 TRBV28 CASSQPVADYGYTF TGTGCCAGCAGTCAACCGGTCGCCGATTATGGCTACACCTTC
once - TRBJ1-6 TRBV5-5 CASSWGVMGSPLHF TGTGCCAGCAGCTGGGGGGTAATGGGTTCACCCCTCCACTTT
medium-sized TRBD1 TRBJ1-3 TRBV18 CASSLSGTGESGNTIYF TGTGCCAGCTCACTTTCCGGGACAGGGGAATCCGGAAACACCATATATTTT
- - TRBJ2-1 TRBV7-3 CASSSTYYNEQFF TGTGCCAGCAGCTCGACATATTACAATGAGCAGTTCTTC
- - TRBJ1-3 TRBV12-3/TRBV12-4 CASSQRSGNTIYF TGTGCCAGCAGCCAACGGTCTGGAAACACCATATATTTT
- - TRBJ1-2 TRBV7-2 CASSLGGYGYTF TGTGCCAGCAGCTTAGGGGGGTATGGCTACACCTTC
- - TRBJ1-1 TRBV5-1 CASSPAGARNTEAFF TGCGCCAGCAGCCCTGCGGGGGCGCGGAACACTGAAGCTTTCTTT
- TRBD1 TRBJ1-1 TRBV3-1/TRBV3-2 CASSRSRGSTEAFF TGTGCCAGCAGCCGCTCCAGGGGGAGCACTGAAGCTTTCTTT
- TRBD1 TRBJ2-1 TRBV5-4 CASLHRGGLNEQFF TGTGCCAGCCTCCACAGGGGCGGCCTGAATGAGCAGTTCTTC